These 17 T cell receptor beta chains originate from one sample sequenced in a study of naive and memory T cell subsets. An oligonucleotide containing a UMI was ligated to the 3' end of TCR cDNA. The SP2 primer and nested alpha and beta constant region primers amplified ligated cDNA in four rounds. MiXCR, run by TCRdb on the 5' RACE reads, gives a single entry per CDR3 protein. The sample lists about 60,000 distinct CDR3 sequences; more than 6% were seen once. These receptors all come from a female donor in good health.

This chain connects TRBV5-1 to TRBJ1-5; D not certain. The V end lost 2 bases, the J end lost 2 bases, and 5 bases lay between the germline ends. The CDR3 contains 13 residues. Germline-derived CDR1 and CDR2 are SGHRS and YFSETQ. For the CDR3, the DNA is TGCGCCAGCAGCTTTGGGGGCAATCAGCCCCAGCATTTT. Protein product: CASSFGGNQPQHF.

Regarding this clonotype: At one end the junction does not follow the germline gene, possibly because of a read error. The chain employs TRBV7-7 and TRBJ2-7; D may be TRBD1 (6 bases). The length of the CDR3 is 14 residues. The V gene's germline CDR1 is SSHAT and CDR2 FNYEAQ (reference sequence). The CDR3 nucleotides are TGTGCTAGCAGCGAACAGGGTACCTCCTACGAGCAGTACTTC. It codes for CASSEQGTSYEQYF.

This clonotype showed up many times. In nucleotides, the CDR3 is TGCAGCGCCTCCGCGGTGGGTGAAGCTTTCTTT. It yields the protein CSASAVGEAFF. This sequence joins TRBV29-1 and TRBJ1-1; D not certain. Germline lookup yields CDR1 SQVTM and CDR2 ANQGSEA. Trimming stripped 7 bases from V and 7 bases from J, with 13 bases between. This CDR3 spans 11 amino acids.

This clonotype was found many times. CDR3 in DNA: TGTGCCAGCAGCCACACTCCGTACGGGCAGGGGGCGAGTGGCGAGCAGTACTTC. It specifies CASSHTPYGQGASGEQYF. V and J are TRBV3-1 and TRBJ2-7; 8 bases fit TRBD1. The V gene's germline CDR1 is LGHDT and CDR2 YNNKEL (reference sequence). The trim removed 3 bases at V and 6 bases at J, leaving 19 bases unmatched. This CDR3 is built from 18 residues.

The gene calls are TRBV6-2 or TRBV6-3 and TRBJ2-3; TRBD2 might be the D (5 bases). This CDR3 is 15 amino acids long. V gave up 8 bases and J gave up 3 bases, with 18 bases separating them. Germline-derived CDR1 and CDR2 are MNHEY and SVGEGT. The CDR3 DNA sequence: TGTGCCAGCGGACTCCTCCGGGGAGTGACAGATACGCAGTATTTT. Residues: CASGLLRGVTDTQYF.

This clonotype was observed at least ten times. The chain uses TRBV11-1 and TRBJ1-1; 7 bases fit TRBD1. The germline CDR1 and CDR2 sequences are SGHAT and FQDESV (reference sequence). The CDR3 is 15 residues long. The V gene end was trimmed by 5 bases and the J gene end by 1 base; junction bases not matched to a gene: 7. The CDR3 bases are TGTGCCAGCAGCCTTTCCCGGGACAGGAACACTGAAGCTTTCTTT. Protein: CASSLSRDRNTEAFF.

The V gene is TRBV7-8, the J gene TRBJ2-6; the D is unclear. CDR3 length: 16 amino acids. The germline V gene encodes CDR1 SGHVS and CDR2 FQNEAQ. V lost 5 bases and J lost 1, with 12 bases in between. The CDR3 sequence: CASSLVLGSGANVLTF. For the CDR3, the DNA is TGTGCCAGCAGCCTCGTTTTAGGGTCTGGGGCCAACGTCCTGACTTTC.

The V gene is TRBV6-5, the J gene TRBJ2-2, with 11 bases fitting TRBD1. The junction had 8 bases not matched to a gene; V was cut back by 6 bases and J by 5 bases. The germline CDR1 and CDR2 sequences are MNHEY and SVGAGI. CDR3 length equals 16 residues. In DNA, the CDR3 is TGTGCCAGCAGCCTCCCCGGGACAGGGGGGACCGGGGAGCTGTTTTTT. Encoded protein: CASSLPGTGGTGELFF.

The chain recombines TRBV12-3 or TRBV12-4 with TRBJ2-3; no clear D gene. Trimming removed 7 bases at V and 13 bases at J, with 18 bases between. The CDR3 covers 12 residues. The CDR3 is CASTRSRGDEYF. CDR3 sequence (DNA): TGTGCCAGCACCCGAAGTCGCGGCGACGAGTATTTT.

There are many counts of this clonotype. This chain joins TRBV7-3 and TRBJ1-1, with 9 bases aligning to TRBD1. Unmatched junction bases numbered 9, after V lost 5 bases and J lost 5 bases. CDR3 length: 15 amino acids. CDR1 and CDR2 from the germline V gene are SGHTA and FQGTGA. The CDR3: CASSPSGQGLTEAFF. CDR3 coding DNA: TGTGCCAGCAGCCCGTCAGGACAGGGGTTGACTGAAGCTTTCTTT. Full variable domain (missing parts from reference TRBV7-3 and TRBJ1-1): GAGVSQTPSNKVTEKGKYVELRCDPISGHTALYWYRQSLGQGPEFLIYFQGTGAADDSGLPNDRFFAVRPEGSVSTLKIQRTERGDSAVYLCASSPSGQGLTEAFFGQGTRLTVV.

This clonotype was observed a few times. This chain connects TRBV5-4 to TRBJ2-7; D unresolved. V gave up 4 bases and J gave up 4 bases, with 9 bases separating them. This CDR3 has 12 amino acids. Germline V gene data show CDR1 as SGHNT and CDR2 as YYREEE (reference sequence). The CDR3 DNA is TGTGCCAGCAGCCACAAAGGTTACGAGCAGTACTTC. Its protein is CASSHKGYEQYF.

This clonotype was observed a few times. The chain employs TRBV14 and TRBJ1-1; D gene ambiguous. CDR1 is SGHDN, CDR2 FVKESK, per germline. The V gene lost 3 bases and the J gene lost 5 bases, with 10 bases spanning the gap. This CDR3 has 13 amino acids. CDR3 region: CASSQERATEAFF. The CDR3, as DNA: TGTGCCAGCAGCCAGGAACGGGCAACTGAAGCTTTCTTT.

The sample holds a few counts of this clonotype. The chain couples TRBV12-3 or TRBV12-4 to TRBJ2-7; 9 bases fit TRBD2. The CDR3 consists of 14 residues. Losses at the gene ends were 7 bases for V and 0 bases for J; bases not matched to a gene: 4. The CDR3 sequence: CASNLAGSSYEQYF. In nucleotides, the CDR3 is TGTGCCAGCAATCTAGCGGGGAGCTCCTACGAGCAGTACTTC.

V usage is TRBV19 and J usage is TRBJ1-5; D uncertain. The CDR3 is 12 amino acids. Germline-derived CDR1 and CDR2 are LNHDA and SQIVND (reference sequence). The germline V and J ends were trimmed by 3 bases and 7 bases, with 7 bases remaining between them. This CDR3 is CASSIQYQPQHF. As DNA, the CDR3 is TGTGCCAGTAGTATCCAATACCAGCCCCAGCATTTT.

The chain combines TRBV30 with TRBJ2-6; D might be TRBD1 or TRBD2, each matching 6 bases. Trimming took off 4 bases at V and 0 bases at J, with 10 bases between the two ends. This CDR3 spans 15 amino acids. From germline, CDR1 is GTSNPN and CDR2 SVGIG (reference sequence). CDR3 in amino acids: CAWTGDFSGANVLTF. The CDR3, as DNA: TGTGCCTGGACAGGGGACTTCTCTGGGGCCAACGTCCTGACTTTC. Combining the CDR3 with reference TRBV30 and TRBJ2-6 gives the whole variable domain SQTIHQWPATLVQPVGSPLSLECTVEGTSNPNLYWYRQAAGRGLQLLFYSVGIGQISSEVPQNLSASRPQDRQFILSSKKLLLSDSGFYLCAWTGDFSGANVLTFGAGSRLTVL.

This clonotype was observed many times. V gene TRBV20-1 combines with J gene TRBJ1-2; D is undetermined. Trimming left V 1 base short and J 4 bases short, with 10 bases between. CDR3 length: 13 amino acids. The germline CDR1 and CDR2 sequences are DFQATT and SNEGSKA (reference sequence). DNA of the CDR3: TGCAGTGCTAGAGTAGGAGAACGCTATGGCTACACCTTC. Protein product: CSARVGERYGYTF.

This clonotype was found a few times. CDR3 loop: CASSQDRLALSYNEQFF. DNA of the CDR3: TGTGCCAGCAGCCAAGATAGACTAGCGCTCTCCTACAATGAGCAGTTCTTC. The V and J genes are TRBV3-1 and TRBJ2-1; TRBD2 matches at 8 bases. The V gene end was trimmed by 0 bases and the J gene end by 0 bases; junction bases not matched to a gene: 4. Germline assignment: CDR1 LGHDT and CDR2 YNNKEL (reference sequence). The CDR3 has 17 amino acids.